This T cell receptor (beta chain) was recorded in a study of shared clonotypes between healthy human individuals. From germline, CDR1 is WNHNN and CDR2 SYGVQD (reference sequence). V was trimmed by 6 bases and J by 5 bases, leaving 19 bases between them. The CDR3 has 15 residues. Repertoires were generated with immunoSEQ multiplex PCR, while TCRdb's copy carries only in-frame clones and drops some. The sample records 2 million to 2.5 million clones, 95% being singletons. The rearrangement uses TRBV10-1 and TRBJ1-2, with D hard to call. This TCR was recovered from a man aged 18 to 29 in good health. The sample was naive CD4+ T cells sorted from blood. Subset described: CD45RA+ positively selected. The CDR3 DNA is TGCGCCAGCAGAAGGGAATTCAGCGGGAGGTATGGCTACACCTTC. It is translated as CASRREFSGRYGYTF.